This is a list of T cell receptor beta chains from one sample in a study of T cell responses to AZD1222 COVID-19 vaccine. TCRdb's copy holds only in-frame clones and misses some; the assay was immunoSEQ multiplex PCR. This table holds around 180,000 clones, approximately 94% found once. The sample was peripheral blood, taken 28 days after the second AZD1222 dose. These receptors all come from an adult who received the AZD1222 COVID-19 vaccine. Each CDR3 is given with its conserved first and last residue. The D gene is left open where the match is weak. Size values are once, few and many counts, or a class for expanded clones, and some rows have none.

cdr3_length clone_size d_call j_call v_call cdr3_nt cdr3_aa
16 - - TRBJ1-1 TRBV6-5 TGTGCCAGCAGTTACCGCGATTTGGGACGGGGGGATGAAGCTTTCTTT CASSYRDLGRGDEAFF
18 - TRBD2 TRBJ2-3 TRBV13 TGTGCCAGCAGCACTAGTGCCTGGACTAGCGGGGGCACAGATACGCAGTATTTT CASSTSAWTSGGTDTQYF
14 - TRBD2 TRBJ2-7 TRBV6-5 TGTGCCAGCGAGGGGCTTAGCGGGAGCCTCGAGCAGTACTTC CASEGLSGSLEQYF
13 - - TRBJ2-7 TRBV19 TGTGCCAGTAGTATAAAGATGAGCTACGAGCAGTACTTC CASSIKMSYEQYF
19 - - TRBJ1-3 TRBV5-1 TGCGCCAGCAGCTTGCAAGGGGGGTTTGGTGCAAATCCTGGAAACACCATATATTTT CASSLQGGFGANPGNTIYF
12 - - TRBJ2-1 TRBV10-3 TGTGCCATCAGTGATAGAGGCTATGAGCAGTTCTTC CAISDRGYEQFF
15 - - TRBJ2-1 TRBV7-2 TGTGCCAGCAGCCAAGGACTGAGCTCCTACAATGAGCAGTTCTTC CASSQGLSSYNEQFF
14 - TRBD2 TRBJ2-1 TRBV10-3 TGTGCCATCCGGACTAGCGGGCCACACAATGAGCAGTTCTTC CAIRTSGPHNEQFF
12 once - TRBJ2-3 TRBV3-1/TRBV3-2 TGTGCCAGCAGTCAGGGCACAGATACGCAGTATTTT CASSQGTDTQYF
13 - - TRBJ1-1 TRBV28 TGTGCCAGCAGTTACAGGGTGAACACTGAAGCTTTCTTT CASSYRVNTEAFF